This T cell receptor (beta chain) was sequenced for a study of vaccination and CD4 T cells after COVID-19. Study-wide context: The convalescent group had six males, four females, seven Caucasians, two Asians, one multiracial. With a range of 35 to 161, the median interval from diagnosis to drawing post-COVID samples was 85 to 120 days.

Cultured CD4+ T-cell DNA underwent Oncomine TCR Beta short-read sequencing. In TCRdb, the PCR reads were re-called with MiXCR into one record per CDR3 protein. Of tens of thousands of distinct CDR3 sequences listed, about 39% are singletons. As for treatment: approximately 9-day PBMC culture with coronavirus spike peptide pools or control peptides (ViraFEST assay). The CDR3 is 13 residues long. Germline CDR1 DFQATT, CDR2 SNEGSKA (reference sequence). V shed 3 bases and J shed 9 bases, with 15 bases lying between them. Concerning this clonotype itself: Its target is unknown.

The chain combines TRBV20-1 with TRBJ1-5; possibly TRBD1 for D (6 bases). The receptor was isolated from a human donor who had recovered from COVID-19. Material: CD4+ T cells from blood, cultured in vitro. CDR3 bases: TGCAGTGCTAGGGAACAGGGTCTCCGGCCCCAGCATTTT. Protein: CSAREQGLRPQHF.